This T cell receptor beta chain was sequenced for a study of cytomegalovirus exposure and HLA in healthy donors. Study conclusions and caveats: Many donors shared some public TCRs, even though most TCR sequences were rare.

Assay: immunoSEQ multiplex PCR; the TCRdb copy retains only in-frame clones and omits some. The table has more than 300,000 clones, about nine tenths seen once. About this clone itself: Its antigen is not known.

This TCR came from a woman aged 18-30 years in good health and CMV-seronegative. The sequencing input was PBMCs.

This CDR3 reads CASSLIGGPDTQYF. Written as DNA, the CDR3 is TGTGCCAGCAGTTTAATCGGGGGGCCAGATACGCAGTATTTT. J is TRBJ2-3 and V is TRBV6-5; tentative D call: TRBD2 (7 bases). CDR1 is MNHEY and CDR2 is SVGAGI in the germline V gene. CDR3 length: 14 residues. V was pared by 4 bases and J by 4 bases, with 12 bases between.